This T cell receptor (beta chain) derives from a study of shared clonotypes between healthy human individuals. The CDR3 length is 13 residues. V lost 0 bases and J lost 13, with 16 bases in between. Germline V gene sequence: CDR1 GTSNPN, CDR2 SVGIG (reference sequence). Profiling relied on immunoSEQ multiplex PCR, and the TCRdb table lists in-frame clones only, not all of them. The sample has millions of clones; about 92% are singletons. The sequenced sample consisted of naive CD4+ T cells from PBMCs. The subset was: CD45RA+ positively selected. The rearrangement links TRBV30 to TRBJ2-4; D is unclear. The clonotype comes from a man aged 18-30 years in good health. Some clones in this sample may be carry-over from other donors' samples. CDR3 DNA: TGTGCCTGGAGTGTAGGGCCAGGAGTTTCCCAGTACTTC. Translated: CAWSVGPGVSQYF.